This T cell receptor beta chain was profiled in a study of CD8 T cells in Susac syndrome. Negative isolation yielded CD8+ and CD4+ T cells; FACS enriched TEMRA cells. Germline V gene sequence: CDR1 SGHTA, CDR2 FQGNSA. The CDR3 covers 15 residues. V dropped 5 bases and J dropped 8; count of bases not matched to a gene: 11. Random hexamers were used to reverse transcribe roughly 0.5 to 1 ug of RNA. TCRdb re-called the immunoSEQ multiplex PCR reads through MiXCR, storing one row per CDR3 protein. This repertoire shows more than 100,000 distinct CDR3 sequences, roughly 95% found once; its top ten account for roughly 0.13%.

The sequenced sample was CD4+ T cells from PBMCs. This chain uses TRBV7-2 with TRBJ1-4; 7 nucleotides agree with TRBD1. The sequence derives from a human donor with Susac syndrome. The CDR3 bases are TGTGCCAGCAGCGTCACCGGGACAGCAAGAGAAAAACTGTTTTTT. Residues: CASSVTGTAREKLFF. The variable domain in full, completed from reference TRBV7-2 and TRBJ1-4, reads GAGVSQSPSNKVTEKGKDVELRCDPISGHTALYWYRQSLGQGLEFLIYFQGNSAPDKSGLPSDRFSAERTGGSVSTLTIQRTQQEDSAVYLCASSVTGTAREKLFFGSGTQLSVL.